This TCR beta chain stems from a study of follicular helper T cells after annual influenza vaccination. Study-wide findings and caveats: Undersampling of the much larger non-cTfh compartments could not be excluded for influenza clone enrichment.

TCRB was sequenced at Survey level resolution. Some clones are missing from TCRdb's copy, which holds only in-frame ones; the method was immunoSEQ multiplex PCR. Seen here are about 11,000 clones, 70% to 85% observed once, and the top ten hold 0.75% to 0.95%. This CDR3 region has 13 residues. Germline lookup yields CDR1 SGHVS and CDR2 FQNEAQ. The V end was cut by 1 base, the J end by 10 bases, with 11 bases between. In its sample, this clone was seen a few times. What it binds is unknown. This TCR was recovered from an adult who received the influenza vaccine. The J gene is TRBJ1-5, the V gene TRBV7-8; the D is unclear. Sequences were derived from CXCR5- memory CD4+ T cells sorted from blood, sampled 6 weeks after influenza vaccination. CDR3 nucleotides: TGTGCCAGCAGCTTAGAACCGGGGTACCCCCAGCATTTT. It yields the protein CASSLEPGYPQHF.